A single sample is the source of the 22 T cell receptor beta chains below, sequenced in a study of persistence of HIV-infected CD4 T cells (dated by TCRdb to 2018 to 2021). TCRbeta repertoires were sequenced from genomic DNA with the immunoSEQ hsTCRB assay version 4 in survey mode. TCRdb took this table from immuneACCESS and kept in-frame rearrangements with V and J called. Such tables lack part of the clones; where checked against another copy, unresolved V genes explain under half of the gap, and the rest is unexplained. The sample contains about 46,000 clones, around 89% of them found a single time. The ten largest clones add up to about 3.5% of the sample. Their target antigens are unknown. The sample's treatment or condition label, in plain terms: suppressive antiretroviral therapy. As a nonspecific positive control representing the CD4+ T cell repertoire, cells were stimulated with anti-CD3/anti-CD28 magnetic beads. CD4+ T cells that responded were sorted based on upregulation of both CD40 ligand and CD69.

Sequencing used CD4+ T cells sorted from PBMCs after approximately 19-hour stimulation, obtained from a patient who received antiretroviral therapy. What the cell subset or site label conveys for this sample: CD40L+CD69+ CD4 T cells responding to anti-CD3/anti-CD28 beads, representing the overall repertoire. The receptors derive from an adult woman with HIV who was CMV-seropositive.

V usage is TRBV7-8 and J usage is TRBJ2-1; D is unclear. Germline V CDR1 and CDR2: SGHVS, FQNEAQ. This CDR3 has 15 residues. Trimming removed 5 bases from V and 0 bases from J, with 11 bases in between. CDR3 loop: CASSPVESSYNEQFF. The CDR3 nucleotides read TGTGCCAGCAGCCCCGTAGAAAGCTCCTACAATGAGCAGTTCTTC.

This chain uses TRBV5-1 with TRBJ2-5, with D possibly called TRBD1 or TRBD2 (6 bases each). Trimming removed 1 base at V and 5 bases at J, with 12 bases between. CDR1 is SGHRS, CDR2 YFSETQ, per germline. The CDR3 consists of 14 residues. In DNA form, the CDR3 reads TGCGCCAGCAGCTTGTCCGGGGGCTCGGAGACCCAGTACTTC. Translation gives CASSLSGGSETQYF.

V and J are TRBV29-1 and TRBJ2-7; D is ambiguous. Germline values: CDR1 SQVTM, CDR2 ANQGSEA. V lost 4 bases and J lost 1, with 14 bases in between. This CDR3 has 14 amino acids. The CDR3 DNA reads TGCAGCGTTGGGTTCTGGAACAGATCCTACGAGCAGTACTTC. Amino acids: CSVGFWNRSYEQYF.

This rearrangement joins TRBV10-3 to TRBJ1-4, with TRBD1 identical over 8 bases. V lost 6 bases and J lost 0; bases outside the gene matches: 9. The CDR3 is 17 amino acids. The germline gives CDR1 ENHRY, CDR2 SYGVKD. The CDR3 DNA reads TGTGCCATCAGGGCCGGGCAGGGGGCTTCAACTAATGAAAAACTGTTTTTT. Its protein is CAIRAGQGASTNEKLFF.

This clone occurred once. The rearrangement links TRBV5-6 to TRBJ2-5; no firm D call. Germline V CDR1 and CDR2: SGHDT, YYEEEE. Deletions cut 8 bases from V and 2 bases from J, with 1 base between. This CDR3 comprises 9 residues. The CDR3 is CARQETQYF. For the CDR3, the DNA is TGTGCCAGGCAAGAGACCCAGTACTTC.

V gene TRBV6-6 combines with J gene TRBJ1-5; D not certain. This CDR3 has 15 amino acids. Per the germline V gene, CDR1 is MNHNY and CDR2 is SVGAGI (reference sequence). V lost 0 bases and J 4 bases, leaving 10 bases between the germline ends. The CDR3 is CASSYSSQLNQPQHF. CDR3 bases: TGTGCCAGCAGTTACTCGAGCCAACTTAATCAGCCCCAGCATTTT.

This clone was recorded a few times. CDR3 bases: TGTGCCAGCAGGGATCCTTATAATTCACCCCTCCACTTT. It specifies CASRDPYNSPLHF. The V call is TRBV27, the J call TRBJ1-6; no clear D gene. The V end was cut by 6 bases, the J end by 4 bases, with 7 bases between. Germline CDR1 is MNHEY and CDR2 is SMNVEV (reference sequence). The CDR3 runs 13 residues.

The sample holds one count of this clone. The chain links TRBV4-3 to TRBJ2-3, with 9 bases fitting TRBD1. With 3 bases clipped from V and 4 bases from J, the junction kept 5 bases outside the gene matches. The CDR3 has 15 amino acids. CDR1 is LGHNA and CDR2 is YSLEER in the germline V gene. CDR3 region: CASSQIRDRADTQYF. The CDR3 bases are TGCGCCAGCAGCCAGATCCGGGACAGGGCAGATACGCAGTATTTT.

The chain's CDR3 is CASRRGGSTDTQYF. The CDR3 nucleotides read TGTGCCAGCAGGCGAGGGGGATCCACAGATACGCAGTATTTT. The rearrangement uses TRBV2 and TRBJ2-3; a possible D gene is TRBD1 (6 bases). This CDR3 is 14 amino acids long. The ends were cut back, 6 bases at V and 2 bases at J, with 12 bases in the middle. Germline loops: CDR1 SNHLY, CDR2 FYNNEI.

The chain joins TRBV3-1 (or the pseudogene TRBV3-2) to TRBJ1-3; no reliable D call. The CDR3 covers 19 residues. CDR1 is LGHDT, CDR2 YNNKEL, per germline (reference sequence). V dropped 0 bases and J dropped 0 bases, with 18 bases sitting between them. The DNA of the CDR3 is TGTGCCAGCAGCCAAGACTTCCCGCATCCGGGAATCTCTGGAAACACCATATATTTT. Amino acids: CASSQDFPHPGISGNTIYF.

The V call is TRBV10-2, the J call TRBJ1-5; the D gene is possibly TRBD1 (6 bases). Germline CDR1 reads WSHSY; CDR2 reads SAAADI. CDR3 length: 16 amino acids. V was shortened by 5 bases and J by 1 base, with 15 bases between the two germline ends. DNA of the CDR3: TGCGCCAGCAGTACACAGGGCCCGCGGAGCAATCAGCCCCAGCATTTT. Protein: CASSTQGPRSNQPQHF.

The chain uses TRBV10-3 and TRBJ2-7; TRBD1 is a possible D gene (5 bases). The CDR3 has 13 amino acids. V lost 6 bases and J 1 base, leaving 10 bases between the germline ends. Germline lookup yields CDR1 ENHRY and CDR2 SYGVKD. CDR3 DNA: TGTGCCATCAGGACGACAGATTCCTACGAGCAGTACTTC. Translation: CAIRTTDSYEQYF.

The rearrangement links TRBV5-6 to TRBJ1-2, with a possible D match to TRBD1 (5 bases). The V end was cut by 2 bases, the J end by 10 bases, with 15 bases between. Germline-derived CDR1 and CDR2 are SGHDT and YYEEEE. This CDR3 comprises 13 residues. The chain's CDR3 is CASSFWNRGDYTF. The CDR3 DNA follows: TGTGCCAGCAGCTTCTGGAATAGGGGTGACTACACCTTC.

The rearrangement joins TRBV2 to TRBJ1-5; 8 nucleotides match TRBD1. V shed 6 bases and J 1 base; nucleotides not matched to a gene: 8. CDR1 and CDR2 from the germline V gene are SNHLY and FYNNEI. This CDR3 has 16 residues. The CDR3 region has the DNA TGTGCCAGCAGGGGGACAGGTGGGAGAAGCAATCAGCCCCAGCATTTT. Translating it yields CASRGTGGRSNQPQHF.

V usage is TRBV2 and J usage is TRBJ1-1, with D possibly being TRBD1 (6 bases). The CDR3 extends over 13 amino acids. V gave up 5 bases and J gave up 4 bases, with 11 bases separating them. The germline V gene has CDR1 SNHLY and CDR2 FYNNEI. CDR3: CASSTGRGTEAFF. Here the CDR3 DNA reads TGTGCCAGCAGTACAGGGAGGGGCACTGAAGCTTTCTTT.

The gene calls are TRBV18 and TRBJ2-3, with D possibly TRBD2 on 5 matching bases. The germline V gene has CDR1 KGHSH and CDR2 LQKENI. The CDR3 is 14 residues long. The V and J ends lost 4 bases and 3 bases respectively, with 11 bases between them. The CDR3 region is CASSLQAETDTQYF. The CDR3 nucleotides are TGTGCCAGCTCACTTCAAGCGGAAACAGATACGCAGTATTTT.

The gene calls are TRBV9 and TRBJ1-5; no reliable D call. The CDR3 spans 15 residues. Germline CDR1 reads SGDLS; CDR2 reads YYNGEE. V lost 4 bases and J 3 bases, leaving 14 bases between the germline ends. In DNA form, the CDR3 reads TGTGCCAGCAGCCCCGAAGGGCAGACCAATCAGCCCCAGCATTTT. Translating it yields CASSPEGQTNQPQHF.

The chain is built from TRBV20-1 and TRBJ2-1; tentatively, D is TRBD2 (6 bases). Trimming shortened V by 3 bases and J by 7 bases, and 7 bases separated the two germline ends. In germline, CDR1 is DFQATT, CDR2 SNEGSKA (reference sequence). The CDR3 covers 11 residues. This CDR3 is CSASGGNEQFF. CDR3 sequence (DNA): TGCAGTGCTAGCGGGGGTAATGAGCAGTTCTTC.

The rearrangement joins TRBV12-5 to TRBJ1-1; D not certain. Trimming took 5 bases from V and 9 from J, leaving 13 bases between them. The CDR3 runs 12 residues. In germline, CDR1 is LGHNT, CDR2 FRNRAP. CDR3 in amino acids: CASGTASGKAFF. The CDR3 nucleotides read TGTGCTAGTGGTACCGCCTCCGGAAAAGCTTTCTTT.

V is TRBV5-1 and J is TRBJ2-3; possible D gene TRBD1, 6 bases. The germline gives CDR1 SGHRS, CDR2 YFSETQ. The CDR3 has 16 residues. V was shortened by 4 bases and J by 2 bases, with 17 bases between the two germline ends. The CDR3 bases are TGCGCCAGCAGCCGGTCAGGGGACACCACCACAGATACGCAGTATTTT. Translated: CASSRSGDTTTDTQYF.

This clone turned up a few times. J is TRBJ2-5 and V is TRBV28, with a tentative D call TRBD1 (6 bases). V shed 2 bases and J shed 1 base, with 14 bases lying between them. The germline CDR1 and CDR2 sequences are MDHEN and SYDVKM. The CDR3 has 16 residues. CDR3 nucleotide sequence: TGTGCCAGCAGTTTAGGGGGCACAGGGCTCCAAGAGACCCAGTACTTC. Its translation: CASSLGGTGLQETQYF.

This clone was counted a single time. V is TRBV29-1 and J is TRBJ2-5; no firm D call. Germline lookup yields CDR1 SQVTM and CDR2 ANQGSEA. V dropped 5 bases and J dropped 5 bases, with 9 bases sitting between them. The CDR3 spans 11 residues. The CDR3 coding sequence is TGCAGCGTTATTCTTGGGGAGACCCAGTACTTC. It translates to CSVILGETQYF.